A single sample gave rise to the 9 T cell receptor beta chains below, sequenced in a study of response to subunit inactivated influenza vaccine. TCRdb independently ran MiXCR on the RT-PCR reads; one entry per CDR3 protein. The repertoire includes about 480,000 distinct CDR3 sequences, about 25% of them detected once, and less than 2.5% sits in the top ten. This specimen was CD4+ T cells sorted from PBMCs, taken less than 6 days after vaccination. The origin of the receptors is a man over 45 who received an inactivated influenza vaccine.

This clonotype occurred a few times. V is TRBV6-5 and J is TRBJ2-5, with D possibly TRBD2 on 6 matching bases. The CDR3 covers 15 residues. With 2 bases removed from V and 2 bases from J, the gap between germline ends came to 12 bases. From germline, CDR1 is MNHEY and CDR2 SVGAGI. The CDR3 nucleotides are TGTGCCAGCAGTTACGGGGGACTGGCACAAGAGACCCAGTACTTC. Translating it yields CASSYGGLAQETQYF.

In its sample, this clonotype was seen a few times. The J gene is TRBJ2-3, the V gene TRBV5-1; either TRBD1 or TRBD2 may fit D (6 bases each). In germline, CDR1 is SGHRS, CDR2 YFSETQ. This CDR3 spans 17 amino acids. Between the trimmed V and J ends, which lost 0 bases and 2 bases, there was a span of 16 bases. Written as DNA, the CDR3 is TGCGCCAGCAGCTTGGTCAAAAGGGGGACTCTCACAGATACGCAGTATTTT. This translates into CASSLVKRGTLTDTQYF.

This clonotype has more than one count but fewer than ten. This rearrangement joins TRBV29-1 to TRBJ1-3; no clear D gene. Trimming cost V 4 bases and J 4 bases, with 8 bases left between them. CDR1 is SQVTM, CDR2 ANQGSEA, per germline. The CDR3 covers 12 residues. The DNA for the CDR3 is TGCAGCGTTGTTATTCAGGGAAACACCATATATTTT. It encodes CSVVIQGNTIYF. The entire variable domain, with the rest obtained from reference TRBV29-1 and TRBJ1-3, is as follows: SAVISQKPSRDICQRGTSLTIQCQVDSQVTMMFWYRQQPGQSLTLIATANQGSEATYESGFVIDKFPISRPNLTFSTLTVSNMSPEDSSIYLCSVVIQGNTIYFGEGSWLTVV.

The chain has TRBV5-1 and TRBJ1-1; 11 bases are a match to TRBD1. With V trimmed by 4 bases and J by 7 bases, 12 bases remained unmatched. Germline lookup yields CDR1 SGHRS and CDR2 YFSETQ. There are 16 residues in the CDR3. The CDR3 sequence: CASSQLRRTGGLEAFF. DNA of the CDR3: TGCGCCAGCAGCCAATTGAGAAGGACAGGGGGCCTTGAAGCTTTCTTT.

This sequence joins TRBV20-1 and TRBJ2-1; 8 bases agree with TRBD2. The J segment lost 4 bases and the V segment lost 5 bases, leaving 10 bases of the junction unmatched. The CDR3 totals 15 residues. Germline V gene data show CDR1 as DFQATT and CDR2 as SNEGSKA (reference sequence). CDR3 bases: TGCAGTGCTCCCCCCGCGGGGGGCCTATACAATGAGCAGTTCTTC. Protein product: CSAPPAGGLYNEQFF.

V is TRBV28 and J is TRBJ2-2; no clear D gene. Germline loops: CDR1 MDHEN, CDR2 SYDVKM. The CDR3 runs to 12 residues. Between the trimmed V and J ends, which lost 7 bases and 6 bases, there was a span of 9 bases. CDR3: CASKTSSGELFF. The CDR3 bases are TGTGCCAGCAAAACTTCTTCCGGGGAGCTGTTTTTT.

This chain links TRBV5-6 with TRBJ2-1; 11 bases match TRBD2. V dropped 3 bases and J dropped 3; count of bases not matched to a gene: 5. The CDR3 spans 16 residues. In germline, CDR1 is SGHDT, CDR2 YYEEEE. The CDR3 coding sequence is TGTGCCAGCAGCTCGATTCTAGCGGGGGGCTACAATGAGCAGTTCTTC. Translated, it gives CASSSILAGGYNEQFF.

The chain joins TRBV12-3 or TRBV12-4 to TRBJ1-4; D perhaps matches TRBD1 (6 bases). This CDR3 spans 15 amino acids. V dropped 6 bases and J dropped 10 bases, with 21 bases sitting between them. The CDR3 here is CASSPQGRLSGKLFF. The CDR3 DNA follows: TGTGCCAGCAGCCCTCAGGGGAGGTTAAGCGGAAAACTGTTTTTT.

This chain links TRBV12-3 or TRBV12-4 with TRBJ1-1; no reliable D call. The CDR3 runs 12 residues. The ends were cut back, 7 bases at V and 3 bases at J, with 9 bases in the middle. The CDR3 loop reads CASTGSYTEAFF. The CDR3, as DNA: TGTGCCAGCACTGGATCTTACACTGAAGCTTTCTTT.